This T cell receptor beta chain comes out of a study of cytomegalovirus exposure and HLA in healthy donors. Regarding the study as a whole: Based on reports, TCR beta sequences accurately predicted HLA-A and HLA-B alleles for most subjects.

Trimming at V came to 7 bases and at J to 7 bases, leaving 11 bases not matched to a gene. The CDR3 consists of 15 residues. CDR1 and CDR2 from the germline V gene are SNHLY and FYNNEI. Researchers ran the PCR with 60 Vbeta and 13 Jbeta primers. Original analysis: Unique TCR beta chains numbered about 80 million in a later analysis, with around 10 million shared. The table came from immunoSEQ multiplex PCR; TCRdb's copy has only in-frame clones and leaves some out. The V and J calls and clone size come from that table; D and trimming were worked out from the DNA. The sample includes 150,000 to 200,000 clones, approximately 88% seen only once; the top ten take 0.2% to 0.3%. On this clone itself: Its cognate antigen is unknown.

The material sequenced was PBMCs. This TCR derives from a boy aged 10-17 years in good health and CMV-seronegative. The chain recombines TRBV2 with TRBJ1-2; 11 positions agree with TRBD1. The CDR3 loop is CASNQDGQGARGYTF. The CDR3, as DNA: TGTGCCAGCAATCAAGACGGACAGGGGGCTCGTGGCTACACCTTC.